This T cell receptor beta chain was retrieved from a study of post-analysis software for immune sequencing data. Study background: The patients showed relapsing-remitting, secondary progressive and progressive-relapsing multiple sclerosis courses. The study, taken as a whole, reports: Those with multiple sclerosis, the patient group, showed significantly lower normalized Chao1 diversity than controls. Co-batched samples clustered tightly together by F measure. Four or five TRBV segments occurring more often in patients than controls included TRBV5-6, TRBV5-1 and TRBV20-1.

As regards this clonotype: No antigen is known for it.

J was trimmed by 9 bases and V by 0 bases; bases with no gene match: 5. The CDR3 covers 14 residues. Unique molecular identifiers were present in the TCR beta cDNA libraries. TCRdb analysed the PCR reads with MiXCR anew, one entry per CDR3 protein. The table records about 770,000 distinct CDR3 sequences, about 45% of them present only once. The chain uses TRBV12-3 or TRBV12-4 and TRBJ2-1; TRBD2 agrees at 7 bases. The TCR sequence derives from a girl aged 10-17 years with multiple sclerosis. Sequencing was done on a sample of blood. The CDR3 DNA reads TGTGCCAGCAGTTTAGCGAGCGGGATAGGTGAGCAGTTCTTC. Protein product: CASSLASGIGEQFF.